This T cell receptor (beta chain) is drawn from a study of blood T cell repertoires in COVID-19. Study as a whole: Some COVID-19 samples were acute and others convalescent; all came from the United States, Italy and Spain.

Trimming cost V 4 bases and J 7 bases, with 8 bases left between them. CDR3 length: 12 amino acids. Per germline, CDR1 LGHDT and CDR2 YNNKEL (reference sequence). Source study methods: Nucleated cell number was recorded as an estimate derived from reference gene primer amplification. Sequenced by immunoSEQ multiplex PCR; TCRdb stores in-frame clones only, minus some. V and J calls and clone size are copied from that table; D and trimming were computed from the DNA. Seen here are 130,000 to 150,000 clones, about 85% observed once, and the top ten hold 2.5% to 3%. The chain has TRBV3-1 (or the pseudogene TRBV3-2) and TRBJ1-5, with D perhaps matching TRBD1 (5 bases). The sequence derives from a woman aged 40 to 50 with active or convalescent COVID-19. The sequencing input was peripheral blood. The CDR3 bases are TGTGCCAGCAGCCTCAGGGCCCAGCCCCAGCATTTT. Encoded protein: CASSLRAQPQHF.